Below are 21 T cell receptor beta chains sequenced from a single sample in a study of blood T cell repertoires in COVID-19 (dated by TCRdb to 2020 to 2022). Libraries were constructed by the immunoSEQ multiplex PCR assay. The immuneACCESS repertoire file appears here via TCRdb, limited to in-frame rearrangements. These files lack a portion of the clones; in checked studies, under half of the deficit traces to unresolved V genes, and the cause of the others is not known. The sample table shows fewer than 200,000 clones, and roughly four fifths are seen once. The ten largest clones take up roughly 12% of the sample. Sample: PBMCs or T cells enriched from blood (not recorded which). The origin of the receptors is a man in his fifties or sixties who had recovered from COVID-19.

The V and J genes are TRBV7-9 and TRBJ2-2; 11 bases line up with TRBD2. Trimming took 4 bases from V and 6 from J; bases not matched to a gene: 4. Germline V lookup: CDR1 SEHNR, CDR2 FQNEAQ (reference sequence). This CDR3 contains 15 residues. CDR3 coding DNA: TGTGCCAGCAGCTCGGCTAGCGGGGGGCCCGGGGAGCTGTTTTTT. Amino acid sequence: CASSSASGGPGELFF.

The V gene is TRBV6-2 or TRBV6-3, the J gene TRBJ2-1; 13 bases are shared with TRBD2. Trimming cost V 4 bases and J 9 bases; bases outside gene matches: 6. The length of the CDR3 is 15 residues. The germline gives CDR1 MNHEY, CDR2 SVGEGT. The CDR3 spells CASSSLAGGLGEQFF. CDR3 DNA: TGTGCCAGCAGTTCACTAGCGGGGGGGCTCGGTGAGCAGTTCTTC.

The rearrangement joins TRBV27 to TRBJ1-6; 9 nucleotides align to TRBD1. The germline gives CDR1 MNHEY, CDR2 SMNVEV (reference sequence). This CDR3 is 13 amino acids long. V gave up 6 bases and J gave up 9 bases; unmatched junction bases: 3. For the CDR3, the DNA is TGTGCCAGCAGCGACAGGGGGAGTTCACCCCTCCACTTT. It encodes CASSDRGSSPLHF.

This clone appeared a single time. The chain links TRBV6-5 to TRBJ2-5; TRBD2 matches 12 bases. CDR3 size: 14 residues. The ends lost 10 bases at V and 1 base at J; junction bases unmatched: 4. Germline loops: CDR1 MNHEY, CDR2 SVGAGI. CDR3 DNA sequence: TGTGCCACACGGACTAGCGGGACCCAAGAGACCCAGTACTTC. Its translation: CATRTSGTQETQYF.

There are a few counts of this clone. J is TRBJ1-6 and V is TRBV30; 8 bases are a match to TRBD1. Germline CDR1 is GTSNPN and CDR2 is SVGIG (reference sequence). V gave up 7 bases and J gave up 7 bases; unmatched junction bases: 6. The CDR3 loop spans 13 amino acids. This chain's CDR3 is CASPGQGNSPLHF. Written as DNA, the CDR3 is TGTGCCTCTCCAGGACAGGGAAATTCACCCCTCCACTTT.

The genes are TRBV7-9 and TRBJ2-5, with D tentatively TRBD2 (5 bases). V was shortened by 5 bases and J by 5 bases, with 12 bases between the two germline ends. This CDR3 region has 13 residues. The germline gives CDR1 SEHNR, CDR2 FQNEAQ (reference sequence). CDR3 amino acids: CASSPATTETQYF. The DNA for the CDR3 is TGTGCCAGCAGCCCGGCGACTACGGAGACCCAGTACTTC.

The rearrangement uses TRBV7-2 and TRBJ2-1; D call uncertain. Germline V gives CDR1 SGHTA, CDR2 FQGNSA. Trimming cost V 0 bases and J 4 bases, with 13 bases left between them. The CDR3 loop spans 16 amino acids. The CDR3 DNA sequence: TGTGCCAGCAGCTTAGCGACGTCTAGTGGTTACAATGAGCAGTTCTTC. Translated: CASSLATSSGYNEQFF. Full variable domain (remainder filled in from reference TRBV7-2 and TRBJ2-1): GAGVSQSPSNKVTEKGKDVELRCDPISGHTALYWYRQSLGQGLEFLIYFQGNSAPDKSGLPSDRFSAERTGGSVSTLTIQRTQQEDSAVYLCASSLATSSGYNEQFFGPGTRLTVL.

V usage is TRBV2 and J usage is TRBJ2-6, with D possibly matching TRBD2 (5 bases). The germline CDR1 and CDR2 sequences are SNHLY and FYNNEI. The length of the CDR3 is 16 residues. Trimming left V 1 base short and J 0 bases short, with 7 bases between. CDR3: CASSEERDSGANVLTF. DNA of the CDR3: TGTGCCAGCAGTGAAGAGAGGGACTCTGGGGCCAACGTCCTGACTTTC.

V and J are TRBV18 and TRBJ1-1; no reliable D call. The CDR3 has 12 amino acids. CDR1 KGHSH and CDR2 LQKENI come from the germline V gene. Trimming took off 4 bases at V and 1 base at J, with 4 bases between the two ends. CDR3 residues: CASSRANTEAFF. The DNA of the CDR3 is TGTGCCAGCTCACGAGCGAACACTGAAGCTTTCTTT.

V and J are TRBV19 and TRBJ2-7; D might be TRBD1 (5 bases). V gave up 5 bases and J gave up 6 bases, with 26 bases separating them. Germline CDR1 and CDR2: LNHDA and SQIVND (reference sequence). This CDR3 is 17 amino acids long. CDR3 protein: CASSLSPGQGVSVEQYF. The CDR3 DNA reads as TGTGCCAGTAGTCTTTCCCCCGGACAAGGGGTGTCCGTCGAGCAGTACTTC.

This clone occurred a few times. CDR3 sequence: CASSWDNNEQFF. For the CDR3, the DNA is TGTGCCAGCAGCTGGGACAACAATGAGCAGTTCTTC. The V gene is TRBV7-2, the J gene TRBJ2-1; a possible D gene is TRBD1 (6 bases). From germline, CDR1 is SGHTA and CDR2 FQGNSA. The CDR3 extends over 12 amino acids. V gave up 4 bases and J gave up 5 bases, with 6 bases separating them.

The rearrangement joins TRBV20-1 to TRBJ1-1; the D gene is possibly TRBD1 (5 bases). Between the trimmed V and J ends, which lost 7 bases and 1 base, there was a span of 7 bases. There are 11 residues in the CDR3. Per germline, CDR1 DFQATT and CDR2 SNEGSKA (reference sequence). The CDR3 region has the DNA TGCAGTGGCGACAGGAACACTGAAGCTTTCTTT. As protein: CSGDRNTEAFF.

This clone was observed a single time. CDR3 region: CASSQLSGGYGYTF. The CDR3 DNA reads as TGCGCCAGCAGCCAACTTTCAGGGGGCTATGGCTACACCTTC. The chain has TRBV4-1 and TRBJ1-2; 7 bases are shared with TRBD1. Looked up from germline, CDR1 is MGHRA and CDR2 is YSYEKL. The V and J ends lost 2 bases and 4 bases, in that order; junction bases with no gene match: 4. This CDR3 contains 14 residues.

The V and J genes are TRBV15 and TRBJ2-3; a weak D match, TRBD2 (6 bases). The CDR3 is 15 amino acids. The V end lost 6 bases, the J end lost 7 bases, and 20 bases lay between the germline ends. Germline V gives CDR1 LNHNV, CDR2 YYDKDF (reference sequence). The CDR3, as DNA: TGTGCCACCAGGTTGTTTCCGGGAGCGAGTTATACGCAGTATTTT. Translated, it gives CATRLFPGASYTQYF.

In nucleotides, the CDR3 is TGTGCCAGCATCAACCCCCTACAGGGGGGTTACGAGCAGTACTTC. It yields the protein CASINPLQGGYEQYF. The gene calls are TRBV6-5 and TRBJ2-7; 8 bases agree with TRBD1. The CDR3 sequence is 15 residues long. The V gene end was trimmed by 7 bases and the J gene end by 4 bases; junction bases not matched to a gene: 12. The germline V gene encodes CDR1 MNHEY and CDR2 SVGAGI.

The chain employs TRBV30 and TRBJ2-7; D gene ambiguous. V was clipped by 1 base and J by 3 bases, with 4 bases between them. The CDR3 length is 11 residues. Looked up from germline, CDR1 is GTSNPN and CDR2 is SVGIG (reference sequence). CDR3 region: CAWSARYEQYF. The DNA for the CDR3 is TGTGCCTGGAGTGCTCGCTACGAGCAGTACTTC.

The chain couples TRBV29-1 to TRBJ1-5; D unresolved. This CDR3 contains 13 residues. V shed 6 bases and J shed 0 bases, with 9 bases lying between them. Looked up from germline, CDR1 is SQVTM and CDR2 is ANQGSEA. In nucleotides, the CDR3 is TGCAGCGTGGAGGTTGATAGCAATCAGCCCCAGCATTTT. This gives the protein CSVEVDSNQPQHF.

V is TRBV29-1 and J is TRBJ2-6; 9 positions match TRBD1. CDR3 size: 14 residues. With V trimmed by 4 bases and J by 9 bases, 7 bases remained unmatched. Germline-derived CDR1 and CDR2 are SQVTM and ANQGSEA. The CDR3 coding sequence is TGCAGCGTTGGTACAGGGGGCGGAGGCAACGTCCTGACTTTC. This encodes CSVGTGGGGNVLTF.

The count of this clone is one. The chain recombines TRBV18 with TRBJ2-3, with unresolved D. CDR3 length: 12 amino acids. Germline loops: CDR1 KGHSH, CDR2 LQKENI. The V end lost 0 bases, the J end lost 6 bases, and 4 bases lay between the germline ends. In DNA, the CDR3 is TGTGCCAGCTCACCACCGAGGGATACGCAGTATTTT. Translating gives CASSPPRDTQYF.

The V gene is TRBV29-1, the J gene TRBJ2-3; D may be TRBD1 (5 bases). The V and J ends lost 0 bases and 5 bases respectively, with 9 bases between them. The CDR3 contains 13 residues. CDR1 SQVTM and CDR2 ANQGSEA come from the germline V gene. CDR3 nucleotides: TGCAGCGTTGAAGAAGGGGTGGGAGATACGCAGTATTTT. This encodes CSVEEGVGDTQYF.

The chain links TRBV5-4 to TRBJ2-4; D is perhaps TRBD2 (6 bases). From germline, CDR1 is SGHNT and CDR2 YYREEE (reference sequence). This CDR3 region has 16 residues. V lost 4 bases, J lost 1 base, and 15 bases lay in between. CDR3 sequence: CASSIGRGSAKNIQYF. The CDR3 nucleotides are TGTGCCAGCAGCATAGGTCGGGGGTCTGCCAAAAACATTCAGTACTTC.